This entry features one T cell receptor beta chain sequence. As yet, its antigen is unknown. The germline V and J ends were trimmed by 5 bases and 8 bases, with 16 bases remaining between them. CDR3 length: 14 residues. Germline CDR1 reads SGHTA; CDR2 reads FQGTGA. Some clones are missing from TCRdb's copy, which holds only in-frame ones; the method was immunoSEQ multiplex PCR. The table shows 90,000 or so clones, with under 95% occurring only once. These data originate in a study of Tregs in tolerant kidney transplant recipients. Recipients received nonmyeloablative bone marrow transplants from related graft donors, with transient mixed chimerism. Unstimulated Tregs (CD4+CD25+CD127-) and CD4+CD25- non-Tregs were sorted from PBMCs. Regarding the study as a whole: Nucleotide sequences could not be compared across some patients' samples due to primer changes. Few patients were studied, so findings need validation in larger groups.

The chain links TRBV7-3 to TRBJ2-1; D call uncertain. The TCR sequence derives from a human patient who received a combined kidney and bone marrow transplant. Certain T cells may be donor cells from the graft. The sample was CD4+ T cells from blood (PBMCs), taken 12 months after the transplant. Here the CDR3 reads CASSPTAWAHEQFF. The CDR3 DNA is TGTGCCAGCAGCCCAACGGCGTGGGCCCATGAGCAGTTCTTC. Supplemented by reference TRBV7-3 and TRBJ2-1, the full variable domain reads GAGVSQTPSNKVTEKGKYVELRCDPISGHTALYWYRQSLGQGPEFLIYFQGTGAADDSGLPNDRFFAVRPEGSVSTLKIQRTERGDSAVYLCASSPTAWAHEQFFGPGTRLTVL.